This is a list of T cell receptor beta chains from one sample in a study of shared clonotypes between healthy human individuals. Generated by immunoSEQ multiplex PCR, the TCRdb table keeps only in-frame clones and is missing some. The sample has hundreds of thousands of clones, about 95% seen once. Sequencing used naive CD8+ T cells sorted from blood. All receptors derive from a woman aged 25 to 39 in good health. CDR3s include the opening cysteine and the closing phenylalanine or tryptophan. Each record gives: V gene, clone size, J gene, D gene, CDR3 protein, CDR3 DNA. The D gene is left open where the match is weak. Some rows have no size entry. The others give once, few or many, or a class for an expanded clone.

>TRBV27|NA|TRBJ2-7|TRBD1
CASASRDRTLEQYF
TGTGCCAGCGCATCCCGGGACAGGACTCTCGAGCAGTACTTC
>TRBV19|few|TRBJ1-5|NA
CASSWGNQPQHF
TGTGCCAGTAGTTGGGGCAATCAGCCCCAGCATTTT
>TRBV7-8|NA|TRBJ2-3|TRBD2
CASSTSGPTDTQYF
TGTGCCAGCAGCACTAGCGGTCCGACAGATACGCAGTATTTT
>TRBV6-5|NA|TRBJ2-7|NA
CAVQRGPYEQYF
TGTGCCGTTCAAAGGGGACCCTACGAGCAGTACTTC
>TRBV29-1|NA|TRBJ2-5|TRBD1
CSVWTGGTETQYF
TGCAGCGTTTGGACAGGGGGCACGGAGACCCAGTACTTC
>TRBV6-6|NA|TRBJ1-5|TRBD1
CASSSQTGNQPQHF
TGTGCCAGCAGTTCCCAGACAGGGAATCAGCCCCAGCATTTT
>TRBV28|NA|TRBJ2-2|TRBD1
CASSLGTAGELFF
TGTGCCAGCAGTTTGGGGACAGCCGGGGAGCTGTTTTTT
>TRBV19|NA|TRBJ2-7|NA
CASSITRAPYEQYF
TGTGCCAGTAGTATAACCAGGGCCCCCTACGAGCAGTACTTC
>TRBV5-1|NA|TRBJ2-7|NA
CASSFGTTYEQYF
TGCGCCAGCAGCTTCGGGACAACTTACGAGCAGTACTTC
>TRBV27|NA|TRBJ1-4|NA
CASSPSPGLLGEKLFF
TGTGCCAGCAGCCCTTCACCGGGACTTCTGGGGGAAAAACTGTTTTTT
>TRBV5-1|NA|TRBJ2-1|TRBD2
CASSLVASGSSYNEQFF
TGCGCCAGCAGCTTGGTGGCTAGCGGGAGTTCCTACAATGAGCAGTTCTTC
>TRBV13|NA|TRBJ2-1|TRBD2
CASSPLAGGGWNEQFF
TGTGCCAGCAGCCCGCTGGCGGGAGGAGGGTGGAATGAGCAGTTCTTC
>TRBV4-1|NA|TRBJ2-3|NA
CASSHPSNSATDTQYF
TGCGCCAGCAGCCACCCTTCTAACAGCGCCACAGATACGCAGTATTTT
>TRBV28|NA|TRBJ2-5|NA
CASQGWGETQYF
TGTGCCAGCCAGGGGTGGGGGGAGACCCAGTACTTC
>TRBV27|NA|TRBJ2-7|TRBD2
CASSPGTSGSIEQYF
TGTGCCAGCAGTCCCGGGACTAGCGGGAGTATCGAGCAGTACTTC
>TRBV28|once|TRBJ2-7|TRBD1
CASSTQGDWTYEQYF
TGTGCCAGCAGTACACAGGGGGATTGGACCTACGAGCAGTACTTC
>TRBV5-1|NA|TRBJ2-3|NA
CASSLARGDTQYF
TGCGCCAGCAGCTTGGCCCGGGGAGATACGCAGTATTTT
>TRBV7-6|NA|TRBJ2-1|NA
CASSLAGRYNEQFF
TGTGCCAGCAGCTTGGCGGGGAGGTACAATGAGCAGTTCTTC
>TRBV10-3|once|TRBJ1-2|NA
CAISESMGDHYGYTF
TGTGCCATCAGTGAGTCGATGGGGGACCACTATGGCTACACCTTC
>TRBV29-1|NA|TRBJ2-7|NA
CSVEDRAYEQYF
TGCAGCGTTGAAGATCGAGCCTACGAGCAGTACTTC
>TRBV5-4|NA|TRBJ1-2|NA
CASSSAQGPYGYTF
TGTGCCAGCAGCTCTGCTCAGGGACCCTATGGCTACACCTTC
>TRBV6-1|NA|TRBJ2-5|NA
CASSEWGSLEETQYF
TGTGCCAGCAGTGAATGGGGGTCCCTGGAAGAGACCCAGTACTTC
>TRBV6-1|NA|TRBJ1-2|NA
CASNWGYTF
TGTGCCAGCAATTGGGGCTACACCTTC
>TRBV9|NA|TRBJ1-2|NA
CASSDGLVAANYGYTF
TGTGCCAGCAGCGACGGGCTCGTGGCAGCAAACTATGGCTACACCTTC
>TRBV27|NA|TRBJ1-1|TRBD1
CASRTRQGAEAFF
TGTGCCAGCCGGACTCGACAGGGTGCTGAAGCTTTCTTT
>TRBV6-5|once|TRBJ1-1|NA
CASSYYPGRGTEAFF
TGTGCCAGCAGTTACTACCCCGGACGGGGCACTGAAGCTTTCTTT
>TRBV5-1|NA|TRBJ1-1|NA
CASSLEGTNTEAFF
TGCGCCAGCAGCTTGGAAGGGACGAACACTGAAGCTTTCTTT
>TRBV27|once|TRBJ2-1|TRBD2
CASNSGRGGRYNEQFF
TGTGCCAGTAATAGCGGGAGGGGTGGCCGCTACAATGAGCAGTTCTTC
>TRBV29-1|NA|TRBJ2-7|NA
CSVGGGTYEQYF
TGCAGCGTTGGAGGCGGGACCTACGAGCAGTACTTC
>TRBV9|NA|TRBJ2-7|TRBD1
CASSVSSQGAYEQYF
TGTGCCAGCAGCGTATCCTCACAGGGGGCTTACGAGCAGTACTTC
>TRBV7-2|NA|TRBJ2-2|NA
CASSLVPRANTGELFF
TGTGCCAGCAGCTTAGTACCCCGCGCGAACACCGGGGAGCTGTTTTTT
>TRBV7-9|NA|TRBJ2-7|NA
CASSPWGGHEQYF
TGTGCCAGCAGCCCCTGGGGAGGACACGAGCAGTACTTC
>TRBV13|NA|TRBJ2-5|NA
CASSLSLADQETQYF
TGTGCCAGCAGCTTATCGCTAGCCGATCAAGAGACCCAGTACTTC
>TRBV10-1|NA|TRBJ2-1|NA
CASSESRPSYNEQFF
TGCGCCAGCAGTGAGTCGAGGCCCTCCTACAATGAGCAGTTCTTC
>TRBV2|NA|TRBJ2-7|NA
CASSEHPTYEQYF
TGTGCCAGCAGTGAGCATCCAACCTACGAGCAGTACTTC
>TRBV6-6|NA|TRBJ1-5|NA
CASSYSISKGNQPQHF
TGTGCCAGCAGTTACTCGATCTCAAAAGGGAATCAGCCCCAGCATTTT
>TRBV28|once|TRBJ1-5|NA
CASKWQGWNQPQHF
TGTGCCAGCAAGTGGCAGGGGTGGAATCAGCCCCAGCATTTT
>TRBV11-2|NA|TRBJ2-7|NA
CASRAPGEAYEQYF
TGTGCCAGCAGGGCCCCAGGGGAGGCCTACGAGCAGTACTTC
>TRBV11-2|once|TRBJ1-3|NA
CASSLSRQETVSGNTIYF
TGTGCCAGCAGCTTGTCCAGACAGGAGACGGTCTCCGGAAACACCATATATTTT
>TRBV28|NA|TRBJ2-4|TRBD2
CASSSGLAGRKNIQYF
TGTGCCAGCAGTTCTGGACTAGCGGGACGGAAAAACATTCAGTACTTC
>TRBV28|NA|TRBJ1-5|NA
CASRNNQPQHF
TGTGCCAGCAGGAACAATCAGCCCCAGCATTTT
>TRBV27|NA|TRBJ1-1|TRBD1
CASSLKRGRTEAFF
TGTGCCAGCAGTTTAAAGAGGGGGCGAACTGAAGCTTTCTTT
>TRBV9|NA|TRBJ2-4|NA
CASSPGGGNIQYF
TGTGCCAGCAGCCCGGGGGGCGGAAACATTCAGTACTTC
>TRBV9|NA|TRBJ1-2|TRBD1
CASTSTGALRGYTF
TGTGCCAGCACCTCGACAGGGGCGTTGAGGGGCTACACCTTC
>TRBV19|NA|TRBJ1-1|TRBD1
CASSMVGTGNTEAFF
TGTGCCAGTAGTATGGTCGGGACAGGGAACACTGAAGCTTTCTTT
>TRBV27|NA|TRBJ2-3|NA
CASSSGTDTQYF
TGTGCCAGCAGTTCAGGCACAGATACGCAGTATTTT
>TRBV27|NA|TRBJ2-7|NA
CASSPTGYASYEQYF
TGTGCCAGCAGTCCTACAGGATATGCCTCCTACGAGCAGTACTTC
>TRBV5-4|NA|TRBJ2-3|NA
CASSQSDTQYF
TGTGCCAGCAGCCAGTCTGATACGCAGTATTTT
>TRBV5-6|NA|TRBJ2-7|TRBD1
CASSLAMGQARMQYF
TGTGCCAGCAGCTTGGCAATGGGACAGGCACGCATGCAGTACTTC
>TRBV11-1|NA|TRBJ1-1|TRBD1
CASSAEVGQGSTEAFF
TGTGCCAGCAGCGCGGAAGTCGGACAGGGATCCACTGAAGCTTTCTTT
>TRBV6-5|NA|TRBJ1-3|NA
CASSHGGSGNTIYF
TGTGCCAGCAGTCACGGAGGGTCAGGAAACACCATATATTTT
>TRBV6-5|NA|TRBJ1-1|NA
CASRPHVGENTEAFF
TGTGCCAGCAGACCACACGTGGGCGAAAACACTGAAGCTTTCTTT